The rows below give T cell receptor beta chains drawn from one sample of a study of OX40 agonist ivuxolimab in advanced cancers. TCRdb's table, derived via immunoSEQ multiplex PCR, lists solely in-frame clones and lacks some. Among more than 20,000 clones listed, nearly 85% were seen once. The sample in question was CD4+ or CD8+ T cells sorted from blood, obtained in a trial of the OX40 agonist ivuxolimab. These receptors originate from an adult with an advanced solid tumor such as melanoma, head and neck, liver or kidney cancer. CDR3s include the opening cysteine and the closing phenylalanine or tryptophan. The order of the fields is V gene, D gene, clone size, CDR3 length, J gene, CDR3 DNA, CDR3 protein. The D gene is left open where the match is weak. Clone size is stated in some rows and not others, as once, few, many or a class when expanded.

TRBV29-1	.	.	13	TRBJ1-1	TGCAGCGTTGACCAGGGGTTGAACACTGAAGCTTTCTTT	CSVDQGLNTEAFF
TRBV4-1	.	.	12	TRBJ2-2	TGCGCCAGCAGCTATAGGACCGGGGAGCTGTTTTTT	CASSYRTGELFF
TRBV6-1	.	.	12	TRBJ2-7	TGTGCCACCAAGTACATCGCCTACGAGCAGTACTTC	CATKYIAYEQYF
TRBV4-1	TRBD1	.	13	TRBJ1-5	TGCGCCAGCAGCGACAGGGTAAGACAGCCCCAGCATTTT	CASSDRVRQPQHF
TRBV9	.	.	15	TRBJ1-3	TGTGCCAGCAGCGTAGGATCCGGGGGACCAAACACCATATATTTT	CASSVGSGGPNTIYF
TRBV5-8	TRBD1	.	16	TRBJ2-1	TGTGCCAGCAGCTGGGGACAGGGGGCGTCGTACAATGAGCAGTTCTTC	CASSWGQGASYNEQFF
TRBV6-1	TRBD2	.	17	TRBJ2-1	TGTGCCAGCAGTGAAGCTGGACTAGCGGGAGGGTACAATGAGCAGTTCTTC	CASSEAGLAGGYNEQFF
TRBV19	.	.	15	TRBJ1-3	TGTGCCAGTAGAAGGGCAGCCAGCTCTGGAAACACCATATATTTT	CASRRAASSGNTIYF
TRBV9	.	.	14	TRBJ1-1	TGTGCCAGCAGCGCCGACTCTTCGCAGACTGAAGCTTTCTTT	CASSADSSQTEAFF
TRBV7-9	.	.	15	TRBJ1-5	TGTGCCAGCAGCGGGACCGGGACTCAGAATCAGCCCCAGCATTTT	CASSGTGTQNQPQHF
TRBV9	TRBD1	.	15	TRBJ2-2	TGTGCCAGCAGCACCTGGGACAGCCCGACCGGGGAGCTGTTTTTT	CASSTWDSPTGELFF
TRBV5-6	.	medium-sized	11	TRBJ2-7	TGTGCCAGCAGCTTGAGTCTCGAGCAGTACTTC	CASSLSLEQYF
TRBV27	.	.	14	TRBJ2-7	TGTGCCAGCAGTTTATCGTGGCAGGGGTACGAGCAGTACTTC	CASSLSWQGYEQYF
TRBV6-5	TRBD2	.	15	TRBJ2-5	TGTGCCAGCAGTCCCTCGGGGGGGCCTCAAGAGACCCAGTACTTC	CASSPSGGPQETQYF
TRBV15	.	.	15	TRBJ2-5	TGTGCCACCAGCAGAGTTTCGCAGAATCAAGAGACCCAGTACTTC	CATSRVSQNQETQYF
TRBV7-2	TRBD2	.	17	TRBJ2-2	TGTGCCAGCAGCCCCCCCCGGGGGAGGGCGGACACCGGGGAGCTGTTTTTT	CASSPPRGRADTGELFF
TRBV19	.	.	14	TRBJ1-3	TGTGCCAGTAGTATTGGGATACGTGGAGACACCATATATTTT	CASSIGIRGDTIYF
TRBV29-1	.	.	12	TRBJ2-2	TGCAGCGGGCTGGGGGAAACCGGGGAGCTGTTTTTT	CSGLGETGELFF
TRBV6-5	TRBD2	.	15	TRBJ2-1	TGTGCCAGCAGTTACGGGACTAGCGGTTTCAATGAGCAGTTCTTC	CASSYGTSGFNEQFF
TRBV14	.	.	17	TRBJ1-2	TGTGCCAGCAGCCAATCTATCTTGTGGTCCACTAACTATGGCTACACCTTC	CASSQSILWSTNYGYTF
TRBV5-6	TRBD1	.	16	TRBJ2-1	TGTGCCAGCAGCTTAGGGGTAGGGGGCTTCTACAATGAGCAGTTCTTC	CASSLGVGGFYNEQFF
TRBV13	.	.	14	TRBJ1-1	TGTGCCAGCAGCTTATTGCGGGGGGACACTGAAGCTTTCTTT	CASSLLRGDTEAFF